Shown below are 20 T cell receptor beta chains from a single sample sequenced in a study of early T cells in non-severe SARS-CoV-2 infection. One entry per CDR3 protein, called by TCRdb with MiXCR from the 5' RACE reads. The sample consists of tens of thousands of distinct CDR3 sequences, 20% to 25% of them appearing once. The sample was whole blood, taken at baseline. These receptors originate from an adult who was a healthcare worker with PCR-confirmed SARS-CoV-2 infection or an uninfected control (not recorded which).

This clonotype was seen a few times. The gene calls are TRBV27 and TRBJ1-1; D not certain. Trimming took off 6 bases at V and 9 bases at J, with 14 bases between the two ends. The CDR3 loop spans 12 amino acids. The germline gives CDR1 MNHEY, CDR2 SMNVEV (reference sequence). In DNA form, the CDR3 reads TGTGCCAGCAGAGATCCCCCCAAGCAAGCTTTCTTT. Translation gives CASRDPPKQAFF.

The table lists this clonotype with a few counts. The J gene is TRBJ1-2, the V gene TRBV12-3 or TRBV12-4; the D is unclear. The CDR3 length is 13 residues. V lost 5 bases and J lost 6, with 13 bases in between. CDR3 amino acids: CASSRTVLDGYTF. The DNA of the CDR3 is TGTGCCAGCAGTCGGACGGTATTGGATGGCTACACCTTC.

CDR3 DNA: TGCGCCAGCAGCTCGGGGGCTGGGGACAGGGACAATGAGCAGTTCTTC. Translated: CASSSGAGDRDNEQFF. This chain joins TRBV5-1 and TRBJ2-1, with 9 bases identical to TRBD1. Germline CDR1 is SGHRS and CDR2 is YFSETQ. The CDR3 runs 16 residues. The V and J ends lost 3 bases and 5 bases, in that order; junction bases with no gene match: 9.

This chain joins TRBV12-3 or TRBV12-4 and TRBJ2-3, with TRBD2 identical over 9 bases. The length of the CDR3 is 16 residues. Unmatched junction bases numbered 11, after V lost 5 bases and J lost 5 bases. As DNA, the CDR3 is TGTGCCAGCAGTCCCCGGGGTAGCGGGGGTCAAGATACGCAGTATTTT. Translated, it gives CASSPRGSGGQDTQYF.

Only a few counts were recorded for this clonotype. This chain joins TRBV5-1 and TRBJ1-6; 8 bases map to TRBD1. Unmatched junction bases numbered 12, after V lost 4 bases and J lost 12 bases. The CDR3 runs to 15 residues. The germline CDR1 and CDR2 sequences are SGHRS and YFSETQ. CDR3 loop: CASSGTGEIGVPLHF. The CDR3, as DNA: TGCGCCAGCAGCGGGACAGGTGAAATTGGGGTACCCCTCCACTTT.

This chain links TRBV5-8 with TRBJ2-1; D possibly corresponds to TRBD1 (6 bases). Trimming removed 4 bases from V and 2 bases from J, with 10 bases in between. The V gene's germline CDR1 is SGHTS and CDR2 YDEGEE. There are 14 residues in the CDR3. The CDR3 sequence: CASSPPGAYNEQFF. The CDR3 DNA is TGTGCCAGCAGCCCCCCAGGGGCCTACAATGAGCAGTTCTTC.

The chain uses TRBV2 and TRBJ2-2; 7 nucleotides agree with TRBD1. The V gene's germline CDR1 is SNHLY and CDR2 FYNNEI. V trimming: 10 bases; J trimming: 4 bases; junction bases outside the gene matches: 3. The CDR3 extends over 12 amino acids. This CDR3 is CATDRVTGELFF. CDR3 sequence (DNA): TGTGCCACAGACAGGGTCACCGGGGAGCTGTTTTTT. The variable domain in full, completed from reference TRBV2 and TRBJ2-2, reads EPEVTQTPSHQVTQMGQEVILRCVPISNHLYFYWYRQILGQKVEFLVSFYNNEISEKSEIFDDQFSVERPDGSNFTLKIRSTKLEDSAMYFCATDRVTGELFFGEGSRLTVL.

V gene TRBV3-1 combines with J gene TRBJ2-1; 7 bases agree with TRBD2. V was clipped by 1 base and J by 6 bases; unmatched bases: 6. This CDR3 comprises 15 residues. Per germline, CDR1 LGHDT and CDR2 YNNKEL (reference sequence). CDR3 DNA sequence: TGTGCCAGCAGCCAAGTTAAGGAGCGGGGCAATGAGCAGTTCTTC. Translating gives CASSQVKERGNEQFF.

This clonotype was picked up a small number of times. The rearrangement links TRBV7-9 to TRBJ1-2; the D is unclear. Deletions cut 5 bases from V and 8 bases from J, with 27 bases between. CDR1 is SEHNR, CDR2 FQNEAQ, per germline (reference sequence). The CDR3 has 17 amino acids. The CDR3 sequence: CASSPHSPGAPPPGYTF. In DNA, the CDR3 is TGTGCCAGCAGCCCGCATAGTCCGGGCGCTCCACCGCCGGGCTACACCTTC.

This clonotype was observed a few times. The chain couples TRBV30 to TRBJ1-2; D gene uncertain. The V end lost 0 bases, the J end lost 7 bases, and 6 bases lay between the germline ends. The germline CDR1 and CDR2 sequences are GTSNPN and SVGIG (reference sequence). The CDR3 has 11 residues. CDR3 amino acids: CAWSVTGGYTF. CDR3 DNA sequence: TGTGCCTGGAGTGTCACCGGTGGCTACACCTTC.

This clonotype has a handful of counts. A much larger clone differs from this one at a single base, so this may be a read error. V and J are TRBV27 and TRBJ2-3; D perhaps matches TRBD2 (6 bases). With 8 bases removed from V and 2 bases from J, the gap between germline ends came to 14 bases. CDR3 length equals 14 residues. Per germline, CDR1 MNHEY and CDR2 SMNVEV (reference sequence). The CDR3 loop is CASQERRVTDTQYF. The CDR3 DNA sequence: TGTGCCAGCCAGGAGCGGAGGGTCACAGATACGCAGTATTTT.

As DNA, the CDR3 is TGCGCCTCTAGGAACTCAGTCTACGAGCAGTACTTC. Translation: CASRNSVYEQYF. This chain links TRBV5-1 with TRBJ2-7; D gene unclear. V was cut by 10 bases and J by 3 bases, with 14 bases left in between. Germline V gene sequence: CDR1 SGHRS, CDR2 YFSETQ. This CDR3 spans 12 amino acids.

V gene TRBV19 combines with J gene TRBJ1-5, with D perhaps TRBD1 (5 bases). The CDR3 is 16 residues long. From germline, CDR1 is LNHDA and CDR2 SQIVND (reference sequence). Trimming cost V 6 bases and J 0 bases, with 15 bases left between them. The CDR3 DNA reads TGTGCCAGTAGACCCTCGGGACGGAATAGCAATCAGCCCCAGCATTTT. Amino acid sequence: CASRPSGRNSNQPQHF.

This chain joins TRBV19 and TRBJ1-1; tentatively, D is TRBD1 (5 bases). CDR1 and CDR2 from the germline V gene are LNHDA and SQIVND (reference sequence). The CDR3 contains 13 residues. V lost 9 bases, J lost 2 bases, and 13 bases lay in between. The CDR3 nucleotides read TGTGCCAGCCAGGTTGGGGCTAACACTGAAGCTTTCTTT. It translates to CASQVGANTEAFF. The full variable domain, its missing parts supplied by reference TRBV19 and TRBJ1-1, is DGGITQSPKYLFRKEGQNVTLSCEQNLNHDAMYWYRQDPGQGLRLIYYSQIVNDFQKGDIAEGYSVSREKKESFPLTVTSAQKNPTAFYLCASQVGANTEAFFGQGTRLTVV.

The chain has TRBV19 and TRBJ1-1, with D hard to call. The length of the CDR3 is 16 residues. Looked up from germline, CDR1 is LNHDA and CDR2 is SQIVND (reference sequence). Trimming took off 1 base at V and 8 bases at J, with 20 bases between the two ends. CDR3 coding DNA: TGTGCCAGTAGTATAGGTAACGTGGCATCGCTTAAAGAAGCTTTCTTT. It codes for CASSIGNVASLKEAFF.

V and J are TRBV2 and TRBJ1-4; 10 bases align to TRBD1. V lost 7 bases to trimming and J lost 7 bases; unmatched junction nucleotides: 9. Germline lookup yields CDR1 SNHLY and CDR2 FYNNEI. CDR3 length equals 15 residues. CDR3 coding DNA: TGTGCCAGCACTCAAGGACGGACAGGGGGTGAAAAACTGTTTTTT. It is translated as CASTQGRTGGEKLFF.

This clonotype was found a few times. This chain joins TRBV24-1 and TRBJ2-1; TRBD2 agrees at 9 bases. Germline CDR1 is KGHDR and CDR2 is SFDVKD. With V trimmed by 3 bases and J by 4 bases, 6 bases remained unmatched. This CDR3 has 16 amino acids. The CDR3 DNA follows: TGTGCCACCAGTGATGGCGGGGGGGCACGATACAATGAGCAGTTCTTC. Translation: CATSDGGGARYNEQFF.

The chain combines TRBV18 with TRBJ2-7; 8 nucleotides align to TRBD1. The germline CDR1 and CDR2 sequences are KGHSH and LQKENI. The V and J ends lost 6 bases and 6 bases, in that order; junction bases with no gene match: 4. This CDR3 region has 12 residues. The CDR3 protein is CASSPTGGEQYF. Here the CDR3 DNA reads TGTGCCAGCTCTCCCACAGGGGGCGAGCAGTACTTC.

The chain joins TRBV30 to TRBJ1-2; D unresolved. Germline CDR1 and CDR2: GTSNPN and SVGIG (reference sequence). There are 13 residues in the CDR3. Trimming took 7 bases from V and 0 from J, leaving 12 bases between them. CDR3 protein: CAYGLSPNYGYTF. In DNA, the CDR3 is TGTGCCTACGGACTGTCACCTAACTATGGCTACACCTTC.

This clonotype was seen just once. This chain connects TRBV5-3 to TRBJ2-4; D is ambiguous. TRBV5-3 is treated as an ORF (open reading frame) with a function not yet certain. The CDR3 contains 12 residues. Trimming removed 4 bases from V and 7 bases from J, with 9 bases in between. Here the CDR3 DNA reads TGTGCCAGAAGCCACCCTCCGAACATTCAGTACTTC. The encoded protein is CARSHPPNIQYF.